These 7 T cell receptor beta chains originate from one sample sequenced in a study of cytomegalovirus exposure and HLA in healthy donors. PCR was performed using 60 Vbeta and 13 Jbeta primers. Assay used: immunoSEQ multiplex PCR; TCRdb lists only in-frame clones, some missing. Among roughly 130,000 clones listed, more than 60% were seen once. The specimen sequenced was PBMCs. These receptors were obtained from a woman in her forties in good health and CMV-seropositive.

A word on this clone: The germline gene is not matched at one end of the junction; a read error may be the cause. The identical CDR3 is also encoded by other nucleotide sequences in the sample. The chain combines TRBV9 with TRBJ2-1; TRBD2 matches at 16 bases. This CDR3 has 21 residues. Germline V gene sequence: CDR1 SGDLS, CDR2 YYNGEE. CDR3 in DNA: TGTGCCAGCAGCGTAGGATCGGGACTAGCGGGAGGGCCGTTTGTCTACAATGAACAGTTCTTC. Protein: CASSVGSGLAGGPFVYNEQFF.

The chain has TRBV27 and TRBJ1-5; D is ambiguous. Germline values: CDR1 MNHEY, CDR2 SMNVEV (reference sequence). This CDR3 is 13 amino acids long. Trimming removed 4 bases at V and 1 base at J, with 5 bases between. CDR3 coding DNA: TGTGCCAGCAGTTACTCGAGCAATCAGCCCCAGCATTTT. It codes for CASSYSSNQPQHF.

CDR3 in DNA: TGTGCCAGCAGCTTGGGGACCTGGGGCCCAAGTCTATATGGCTACACCTTC. Translation: CASSLGTWGPSLYGYTF. The genes are TRBV5-4 and TRBJ1-2; D may be TRBD1 (5 bases). Trimming removed 0 bases at V and 5 bases at J, with 20 bases between. Germline assignment: CDR1 SGHNT and CDR2 YYREEE (reference sequence). There are 17 residues in the CDR3.

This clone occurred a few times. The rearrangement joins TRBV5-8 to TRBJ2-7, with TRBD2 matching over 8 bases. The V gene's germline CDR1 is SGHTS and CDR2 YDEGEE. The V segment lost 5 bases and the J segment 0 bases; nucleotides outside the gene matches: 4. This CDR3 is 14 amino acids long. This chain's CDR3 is CASRERGSSYEQYF. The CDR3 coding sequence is TGTGCCAGCAGGGAGCGGGGGAGCTCCTACGAGCAGTACTTC.

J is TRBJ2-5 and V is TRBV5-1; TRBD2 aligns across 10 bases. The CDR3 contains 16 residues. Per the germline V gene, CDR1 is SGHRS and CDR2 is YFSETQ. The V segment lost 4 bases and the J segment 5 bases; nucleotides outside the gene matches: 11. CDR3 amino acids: CASSGLAEISRETQYF. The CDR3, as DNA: TGCGCCAGCAGCGGACTAGCGGAGATTTCGAGGGAGACCCAGTACTTC.

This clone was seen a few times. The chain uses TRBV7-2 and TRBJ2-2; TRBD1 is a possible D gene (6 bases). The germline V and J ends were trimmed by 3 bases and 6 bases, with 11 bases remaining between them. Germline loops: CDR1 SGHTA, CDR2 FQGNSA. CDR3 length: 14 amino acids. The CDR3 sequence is CASSFYRDAGELFF. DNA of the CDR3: TGTGCCAGCAGCTTCTACAGGGACGCCGGGGAGCTGTTTTTT.

The CDR3 region is CAWSVLEGVGRFF. The DNA of the CDR3 is TGTGCCTGGAGTGTACTCGAAGGGGTCGGTCGGTTCTTC. V gene TRBV30 combines with J gene TRBJ2-1, with a possible D match to TRBD1 (5 bases). The CDR3 loop spans 13 amino acids. Trimming left V 0 bases short and J 15 bases short, with 18 bases between. The germline CDR1 and CDR2 sequences are GTSNPN and SVGIG (reference sequence).